This is a list of T cell receptor beta chains from one sample in a study of CXCR3-negative and CXCR3-positive naive CD8 T cells. TCRdb re-called the 5' RACE reads and gives one entry per CDR3 protein, without DNA. Across approximately 100,000 distinct CDR3 sequences, the top ten clones capture 0.95% to 1.4% of the sample. The sample was naive CXCR3+ CD8+ T cells from blood. The source is a human donor in good health. Some clones in this sample may be carry-over from other donors' samples. Both conserved end residues are part of each CDR3.

CASSSLVLNTEAFF	TRBV7-9	TRBJ1-1
CASSPAPAGSPETQYF	TRBV5-4	TRBJ2-5
CSAPGRHYEQYF	TRBV29-1	TRBJ2-7
CASTSKGGPHGGANVLTF	TRBV12-3/TRBV12-4	TRBJ2-6
CASSHGTSYEQYF	TRBV4-1	TRBJ2-7
CASSLMPTSSPYNEQFF	TRBV7-3	TRBJ2-1
CSVDWGLSYGYTF	TRBV29-1	TRBJ1-2
CASSQSKMLAGGPADTQYF	TRBV4-3	TRBJ2-3
CASSADLIEQYF	TRBV7-9	TRBJ2-7
CASRQTGLTEAFF	TRBV7-2	TRBJ1-1
CASSIAGDTYNEQFF	TRBV6-2/TRBV6-3	TRBJ2-1
CASSSPDSYEQYF	TRBV7-2	TRBJ2-7
CATGDSNSNQPQHF	TRBV12-3/TRBV12-4	TRBJ1-5
CSVEVCQSSNQPQHF	TRBV29-1	TRBJ1-5
CASSLSTGEAFF	TRBV27	TRBJ1-1
CASSRQTQDSRDYNEQFF	TRBV7-6	TRBJ2-1